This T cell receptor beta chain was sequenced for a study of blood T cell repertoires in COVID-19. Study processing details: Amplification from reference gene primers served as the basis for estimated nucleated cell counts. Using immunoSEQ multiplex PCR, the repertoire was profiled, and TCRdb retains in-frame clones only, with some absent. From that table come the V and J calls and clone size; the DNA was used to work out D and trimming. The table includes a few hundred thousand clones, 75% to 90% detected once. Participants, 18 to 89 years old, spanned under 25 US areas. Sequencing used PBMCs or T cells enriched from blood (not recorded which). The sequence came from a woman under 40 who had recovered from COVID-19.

CDR3 in DNA: TGCGCCAGCAGCCAAGATCCAACGGGGGGCACCGGGGAGCTGTTTTTT. Translated, it gives CASSQDPTGGTGELFF. The chain is built from TRBV4-3 and TRBJ2-2, with TRBD2 matching over 7 bases. The CDR3 length is 16 residues. V lost 0 bases to trimming and J lost 4 bases; unmatched junction nucleotides: 5. Germline values: CDR1 LGHNA, CDR2 YSLEER.